This T cell receptor beta chain was retrieved from a study of radiotherapy plus CTLA-4 blockade in lung cancer. Using immunoSEQ multiplex PCR, the repertoire was profiled, and TCRdb retains in-frame clones only, with some absent. The sample records about 50,000 clones, roughly four fifths being singletons. This clonotype was sampled from a human donor with non-small cell lung cancer who had a complete response to radiotherapy plus ipilimumab. This material consisted of peripheral blood, taken from a patient treated with radiotherapy plus ipilimumab.

The CDR3 loop reads CAWNIQGPTGYTF. DNA for the CDR3: TGTGCCTGGAACATACAGGGCCCTACCGGCTACACCTTC. The chain uses TRBV30 and TRBJ1-2; possibly TRBD1 for D (6 bases). The germline CDR1 and CDR2 sequences are GTSNPN and SVGIG (reference sequence). Trimming removed 4 bases at V and 8 bases at J, with 17 bases between. CDR3 length: 13 residues. The variable domain in full, with the rest retrieved from reference TRBV30 and TRBJ1-2, is SQTIHQWPATLVQPVGSPLSLECTVEGTSNPNLYWYRQAAGRGLQLLFYSVGIGQISSEVPQNLSASRPQDRQFILSSKKLLLSDSGFYLCAWNIQGPTGYTFGSGTRLTVV.